This T cell receptor (beta chain) was identified in a study of siplizumab effects on memory and regulatory T cells. Study-level points and caveats: The naive T cell population seemed more diverse than memory cells and seemed a major contributor to the alloresponse. Treatment with siplizumab left mappable alloreactive CD4+ clones averaging around 69% Treg-derived, compared with 25% to 30% in controls. No assignable naive or memory phenotype existed for roughly 80-97% of proliferating CD4+ or CD8+ clones.

The CDR3 contains 14 residues. Trimming at V came to 4 bases and at J to 5 bases, leaving 2 bases not matched to a gene. Per germline, CDR1 SGHVS and CDR2 FNYEAQ. The protocol was immunoSEQ multiplex PCR, while the TCRdb copy is restricted to in-frame clones and leaves out a portion. Of fewer than 130,000 clones listed, more than 90% are singletons. With respect to this clone: Antigen unknown.

V usage is TRBV7-6 and J usage is TRBJ1-6; 7 nucleotides align to TRBD1. The origin of this receptor is a human donor in good health. The sequencing sample was made of CD4+ T cells sorted from blood. DNA for the CDR3: TGTGCCAGCAGCTCGGGACAGCATAATTCACCCCTCCACTTT. It is translated as CASSSGQHNSPLHF.